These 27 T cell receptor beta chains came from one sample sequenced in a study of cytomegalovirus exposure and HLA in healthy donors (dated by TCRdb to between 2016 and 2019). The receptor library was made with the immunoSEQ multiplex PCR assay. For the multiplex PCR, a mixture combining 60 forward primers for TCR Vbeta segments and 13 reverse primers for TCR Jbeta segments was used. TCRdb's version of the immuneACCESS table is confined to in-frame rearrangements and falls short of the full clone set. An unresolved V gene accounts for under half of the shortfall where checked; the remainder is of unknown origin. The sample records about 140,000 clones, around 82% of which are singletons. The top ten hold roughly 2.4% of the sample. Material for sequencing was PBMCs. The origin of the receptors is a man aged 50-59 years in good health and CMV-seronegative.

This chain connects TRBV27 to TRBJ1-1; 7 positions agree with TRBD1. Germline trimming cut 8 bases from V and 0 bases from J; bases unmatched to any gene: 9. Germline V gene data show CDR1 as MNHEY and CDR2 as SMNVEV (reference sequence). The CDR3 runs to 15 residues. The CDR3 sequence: CASFIRGNMNTEAFF. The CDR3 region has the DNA TGTGCCAGCTTTATCAGGGGGAACATGAACACTGAAGCTTTCTTT.

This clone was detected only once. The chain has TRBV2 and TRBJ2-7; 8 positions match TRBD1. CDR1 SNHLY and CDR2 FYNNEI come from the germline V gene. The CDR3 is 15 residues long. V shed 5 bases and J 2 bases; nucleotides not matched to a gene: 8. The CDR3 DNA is TGTGCCAGCAGTATGGACAGGGCGAGGACCTACGAGCAGTACTTC. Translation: CASSMDRARTYEQYF.

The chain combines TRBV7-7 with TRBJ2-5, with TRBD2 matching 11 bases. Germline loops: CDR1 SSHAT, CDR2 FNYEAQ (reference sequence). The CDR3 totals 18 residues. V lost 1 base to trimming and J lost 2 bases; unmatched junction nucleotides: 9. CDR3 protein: CASSLDSRLAGGQETQYF. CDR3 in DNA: TGTGCCAGCAGCTTAGATTCGAGGCTAGCGGGGGGACAAGAGACCCAGTACTTC.

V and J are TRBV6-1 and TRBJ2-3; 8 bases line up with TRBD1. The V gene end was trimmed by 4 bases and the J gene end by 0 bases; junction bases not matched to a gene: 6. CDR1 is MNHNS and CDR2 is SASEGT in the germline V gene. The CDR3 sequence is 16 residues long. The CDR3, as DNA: TGTGCCAGCAGTGCGTGGGGACAGGATAGCACAGATACGCAGTATTTT. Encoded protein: CASSAWGQDSTDTQYF.

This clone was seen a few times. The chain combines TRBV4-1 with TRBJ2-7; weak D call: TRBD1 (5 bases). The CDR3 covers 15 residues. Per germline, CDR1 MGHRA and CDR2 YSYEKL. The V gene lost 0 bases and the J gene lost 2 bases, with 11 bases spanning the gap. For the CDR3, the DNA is TGCGCCAGCAGCCAAGAGTGGCTCAGGGCCTACGAGCAGTACTTC. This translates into CASSQEWLRAYEQYF.

DNA for the CDR3: TGTGCCAGCACGTGGGAGAGGGCCGGGGAGCTGTTTTTT. Amino acid sequence: CASTWERAGELFF. This chain joins TRBV2 and TRBJ2-2; TRBD2 might be the D (5 bases). Trimming left V 7 bases short and J 6 bases short, with 12 bases between. In germline, CDR1 is SNHLY, CDR2 FYNNEI. The CDR3 extends over 13 amino acids.

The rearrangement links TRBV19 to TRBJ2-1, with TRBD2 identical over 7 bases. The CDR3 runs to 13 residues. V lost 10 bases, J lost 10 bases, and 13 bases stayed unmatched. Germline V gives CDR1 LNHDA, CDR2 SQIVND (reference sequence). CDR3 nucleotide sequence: TGTGCCACCAAATGGGGAGGGGCCTTGGAGCAGTTCTTC. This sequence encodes CATKWGGALEQFF.

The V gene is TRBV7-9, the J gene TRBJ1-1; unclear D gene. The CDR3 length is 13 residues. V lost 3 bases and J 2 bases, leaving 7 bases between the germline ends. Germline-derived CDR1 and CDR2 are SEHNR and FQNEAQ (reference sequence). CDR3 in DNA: TGTGCCAGCAGCTTGGAGGGAAACACTGAAGCTTTCTTT. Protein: CASSLEGNTEAFF.

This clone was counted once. CDR3 residues: CASSQVLSGGAEDTQYF. Written as DNA, the CDR3 is TGCGCCAGCAGCCAAGTTTTAAGCGGGGGGGCTGAAGATACGCAGTATTTT. This chain uses TRBV4-1 with TRBJ2-3, with 10 bases matching TRBD2. The CDR3 loop spans 17 amino acids. Looked up from germline, CDR1 is MGHRA and CDR2 is YSYEKL. With 1 base clipped from V and 5 bases from J, the junction kept 9 bases outside the gene matches.

DNA for the CDR3: TGTGCCAGCAGCTTACAGGGCCTACAAGAGACCCAGTACTTC. Its protein is CASSLQGLQETQYF. The rearrangement joins TRBV7-2 to TRBJ2-5; tentatively, D is TRBD1 (5 bases). Per the germline V gene, CDR1 is SGHTA and CDR2 is FQGNSA. V shed 2 bases and J shed 2 bases, with 9 bases lying between them. CDR3 size: 14 residues.

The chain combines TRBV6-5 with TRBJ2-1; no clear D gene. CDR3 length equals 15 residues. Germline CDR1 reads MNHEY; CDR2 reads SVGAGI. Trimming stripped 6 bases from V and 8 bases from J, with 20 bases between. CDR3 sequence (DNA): TGTGCCAGCAGCTATGATGCGCAGTTTCAGGATGAGCAGTTCTTC. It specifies CASSYDAQFQDEQFF.

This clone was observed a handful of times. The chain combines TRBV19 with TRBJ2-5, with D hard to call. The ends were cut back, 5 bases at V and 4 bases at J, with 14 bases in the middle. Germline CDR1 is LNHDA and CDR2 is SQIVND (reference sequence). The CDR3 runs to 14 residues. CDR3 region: CASSPSTTRETQYF. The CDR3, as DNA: TGTGCCAGTAGTCCCAGCACGACTCGAGAGACCCAGTACTTC. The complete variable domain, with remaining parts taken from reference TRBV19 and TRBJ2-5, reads DGGITQSPKYLFRKEGQNVTLSCEQNLNHDAMYWYRQDPGQGLRLIYYSQIVNDFQKGDIAEGYSVSREKKESFPLTVTSAQKNPTAFYLCASSPSTTRETQYFGPGTRLLVL.

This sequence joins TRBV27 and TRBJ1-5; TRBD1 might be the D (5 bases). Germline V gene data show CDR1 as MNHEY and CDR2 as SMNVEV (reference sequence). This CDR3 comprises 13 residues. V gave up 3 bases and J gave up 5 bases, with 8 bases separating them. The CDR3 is CASSFSRDQPQHF. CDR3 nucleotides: TGTGCCAGCAGTTTTTCCAGGGATCAGCCCCAGCATTTT.

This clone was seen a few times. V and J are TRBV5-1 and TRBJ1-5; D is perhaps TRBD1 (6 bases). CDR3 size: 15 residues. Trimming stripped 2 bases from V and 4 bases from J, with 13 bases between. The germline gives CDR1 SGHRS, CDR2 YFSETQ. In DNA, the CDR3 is TGCGCCAGCAGCTTAGGAGGGGGGGCTAATCAGCCCCAGCATTTT. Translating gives CASSLGGGANQPQHF.

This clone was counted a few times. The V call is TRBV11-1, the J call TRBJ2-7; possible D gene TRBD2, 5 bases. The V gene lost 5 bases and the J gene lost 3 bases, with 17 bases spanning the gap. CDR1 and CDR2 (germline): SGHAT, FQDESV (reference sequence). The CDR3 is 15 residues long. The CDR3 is CASSPREGTRYEQYF. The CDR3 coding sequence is TGTGCCAGCAGCCCGCGCGAGGGAACTCGCTACGAGCAGTACTTC.

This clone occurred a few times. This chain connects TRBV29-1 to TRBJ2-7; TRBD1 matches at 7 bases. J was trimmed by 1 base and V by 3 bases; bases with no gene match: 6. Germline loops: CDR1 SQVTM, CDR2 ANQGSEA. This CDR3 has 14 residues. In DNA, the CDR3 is TGCAGCGTTGATAGGGAGACAGGGTCCTACGAGCAGTACTTC. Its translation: CSVDRETGSYEQYF.

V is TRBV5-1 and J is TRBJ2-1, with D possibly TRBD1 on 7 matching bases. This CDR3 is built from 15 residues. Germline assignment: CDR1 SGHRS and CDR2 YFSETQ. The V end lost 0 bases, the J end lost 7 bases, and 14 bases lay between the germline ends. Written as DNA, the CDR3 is TGCGCCAGCAGCTTGGAAAGACAGGGACTTAATGAGCAGTTCTTC. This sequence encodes CASSLERQGLNEQFF.

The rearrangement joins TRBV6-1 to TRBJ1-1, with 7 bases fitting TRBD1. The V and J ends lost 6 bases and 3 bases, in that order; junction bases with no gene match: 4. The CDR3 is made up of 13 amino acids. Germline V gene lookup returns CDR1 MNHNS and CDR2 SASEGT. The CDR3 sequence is CASRVTGDTEAFF. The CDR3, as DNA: TGTGCCAGCAGGGTCACAGGGGACACTGAAGCTTTCTTT.

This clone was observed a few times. Written as DNA, the CDR3 is TGTGCCAGCAGCCTCGGACGGGGGGGAAACACCATATATTTT. The encoded protein is CASSLGRGGNTIYF. The chain carries TRBV11-3 and TRBJ1-3; a weak D match, TRBD1 (5 bases). Trimming removed 5 bases from V and 4 bases from J, with 12 bases in between. Germline-derived CDR1 and CDR2 are SGHNT and YENEEA. The CDR3 is made up of 14 amino acids.

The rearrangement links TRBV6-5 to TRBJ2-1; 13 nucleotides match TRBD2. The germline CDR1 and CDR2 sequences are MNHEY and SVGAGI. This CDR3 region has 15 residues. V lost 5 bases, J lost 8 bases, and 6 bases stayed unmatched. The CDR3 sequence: CASSRTSGSSYEQFF. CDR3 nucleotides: TGTGCCAGCAGTCGGACTAGCGGGAGCTCCTATGAGCAGTTCTTC.

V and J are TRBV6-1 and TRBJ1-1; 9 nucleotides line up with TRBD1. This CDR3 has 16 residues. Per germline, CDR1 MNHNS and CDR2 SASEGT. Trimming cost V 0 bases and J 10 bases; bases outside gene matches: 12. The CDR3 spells CASSEAGTGSLQLAFF. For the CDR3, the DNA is TGTGCCAGCAGTGAAGCGGGGACAGGGTCATTGCAACTAGCTTTCTTT.

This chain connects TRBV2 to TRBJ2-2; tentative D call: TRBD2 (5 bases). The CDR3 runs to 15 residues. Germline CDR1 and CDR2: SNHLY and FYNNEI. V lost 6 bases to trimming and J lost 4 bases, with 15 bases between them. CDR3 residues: CASSAQRPGTGELFF. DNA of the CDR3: TGTGCCAGCAGCGCGCAGCGGCCGGGCACCGGGGAGCTGTTTTTT. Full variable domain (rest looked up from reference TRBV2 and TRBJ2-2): EPEVTQTPSHQVTQMGQEVILRCVPISNHLYFYWYRQILGQKVEFLVSFYNNEISEKSEIFDDQFSVERPDGSNFTLKIRSTKLEDSAMYFCASSAQRPGTGELFFGEGSRLTVL.

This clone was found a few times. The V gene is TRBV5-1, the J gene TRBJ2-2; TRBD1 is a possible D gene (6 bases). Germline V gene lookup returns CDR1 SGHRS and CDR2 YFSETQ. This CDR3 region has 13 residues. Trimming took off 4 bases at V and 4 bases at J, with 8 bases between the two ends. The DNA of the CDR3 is TGCGCCAGCAGCGTACAGGGCACCGGGGAGCTGTTTTTT. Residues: CASSVQGTGELFF.

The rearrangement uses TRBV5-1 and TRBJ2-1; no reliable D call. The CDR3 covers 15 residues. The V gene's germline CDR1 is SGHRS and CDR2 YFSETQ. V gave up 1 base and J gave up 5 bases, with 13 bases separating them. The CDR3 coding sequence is TGCGCCAGCAGCTTGTCTCCTAGACGGCACAATGAGCAGTTCTTC. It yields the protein CASSLSPRRHNEQFF.

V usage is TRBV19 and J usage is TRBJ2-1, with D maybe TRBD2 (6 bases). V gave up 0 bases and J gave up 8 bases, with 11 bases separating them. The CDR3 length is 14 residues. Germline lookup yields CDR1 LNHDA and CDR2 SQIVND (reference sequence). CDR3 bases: TGTGCCAGTAGTATAGAAGGAGGGAGAGATGAGCAGTTCTTC. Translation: CASSIEGGRDEQFF.

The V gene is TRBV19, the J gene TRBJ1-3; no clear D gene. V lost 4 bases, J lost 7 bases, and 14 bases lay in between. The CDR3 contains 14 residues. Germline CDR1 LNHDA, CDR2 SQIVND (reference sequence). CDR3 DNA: TGTGCCAGTAGTACTTCCCCTATTGAGAACACCATATATTTT. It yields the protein CASSTSPIENTIYF.

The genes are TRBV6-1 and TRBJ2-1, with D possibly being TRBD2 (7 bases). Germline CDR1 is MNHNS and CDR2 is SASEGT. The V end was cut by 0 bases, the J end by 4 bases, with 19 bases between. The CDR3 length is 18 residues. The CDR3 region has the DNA TGTGCCAGCAGTGAAGCGGGAGGGGGATGGGGCTCTTACAATGAGCAGTTCTTC. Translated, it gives CASSEAGGGWGSYNEQFF.